This entry lists 2 T cell receptor beta chains sequenced from one sample in a study of CD8 T cells in Susac syndrome. Reverse transcription used roughly 0.45 to 1 ug RNA and random hexamers. One entry per CDR3 protein, called by TCRdb with MiXCR from the immunoSEQ multiplex PCR reads. The sample lists 150,000 to 200,000 distinct CDR3 sequences, 85% to 95% occurring once. The sample was CD4+ T cells from PBMCs. The source of these receptors is a human donor in good health.

V gene TRBV2 combines with J gene TRBJ2-7, with a tentative D call TRBD2 (6 bases). V lost 4 bases to trimming and J lost 4 bases, with 14 bases between them. From germline, CDR1 is SNHLY and CDR2 FYNNEI. The CDR3 totals 14 residues. The CDR3 sequence: CASSGGGIRYEQYF. In nucleotides, the CDR3 is TGTGCCAGCAGTGGAGGCGGGATAAGGTACGAGCAGTACTTC.

V gene TRBV29-1 combines with J gene TRBJ2-1, with D uncertain. CDR1 is SQVTM and CDR2 is ANQGSEA in the germline V gene. Trimming pared 3 bases from V and 6 bases from J, leaving 6 bases between. The CDR3 contains 11 residues. The CDR3 region has the DNA TGCAGCGTTGATGGCCTCAATGAGCAGTTCTTC. Encoded protein: CSVDGLNEQFF.